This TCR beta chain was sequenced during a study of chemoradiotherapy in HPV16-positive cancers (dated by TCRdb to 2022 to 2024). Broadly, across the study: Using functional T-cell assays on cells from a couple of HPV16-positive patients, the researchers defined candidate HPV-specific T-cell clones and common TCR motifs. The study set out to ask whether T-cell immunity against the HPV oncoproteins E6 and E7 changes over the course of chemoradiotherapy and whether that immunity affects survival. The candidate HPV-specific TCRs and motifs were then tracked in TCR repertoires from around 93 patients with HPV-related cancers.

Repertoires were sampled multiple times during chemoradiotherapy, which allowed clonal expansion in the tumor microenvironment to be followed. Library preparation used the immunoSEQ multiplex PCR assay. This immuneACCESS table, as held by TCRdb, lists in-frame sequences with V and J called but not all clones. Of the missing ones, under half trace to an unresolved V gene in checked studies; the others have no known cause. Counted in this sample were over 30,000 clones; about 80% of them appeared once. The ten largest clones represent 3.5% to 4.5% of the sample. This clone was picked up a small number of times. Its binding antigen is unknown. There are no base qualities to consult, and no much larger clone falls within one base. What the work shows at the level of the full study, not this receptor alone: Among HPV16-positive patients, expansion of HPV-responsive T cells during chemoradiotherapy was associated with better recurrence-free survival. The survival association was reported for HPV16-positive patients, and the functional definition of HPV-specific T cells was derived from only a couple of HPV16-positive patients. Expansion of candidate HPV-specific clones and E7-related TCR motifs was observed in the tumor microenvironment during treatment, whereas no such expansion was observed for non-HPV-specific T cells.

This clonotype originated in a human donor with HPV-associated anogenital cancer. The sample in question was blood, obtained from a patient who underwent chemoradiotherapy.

The CDR3 loop reads CASSLPSGGAPLHF. At the DNA level, the sequence is TGTGCCAGCAGCTTGCCTTCAGGGGGGGCACCCCTCCACTTT. The chain is assembled from TRBV11-2 and TRBJ1-6, and 7 junctional nucleotides match TRBD1. Trimming takes 3 bases off V and 11 bases off J; junction bases not matched to a gene: 7. For CDR1 and CDR2, the germline V gene lists SGHAT and FQNNGV. Counted from cysteine to phenylalanine, this CDR3 has 14 amino acids. Of all the DNA, just the CDR3 is kept, 42 bases in frame from base 1. Reference TRBV11-2 and TRBJ1-6 proteins supply the regions before and after the CDR3; the full variable domain is: EAGVAQSPRYKIIEKRQSVAFWCNPISGHATLYWYQQILGQGPKLLIQFQNNGVVDDSQLPKDRFSAERLKGVDSTLKIQPAKLEDSAVYLCASSLPSGGAPLHFGNGTRLTVT.